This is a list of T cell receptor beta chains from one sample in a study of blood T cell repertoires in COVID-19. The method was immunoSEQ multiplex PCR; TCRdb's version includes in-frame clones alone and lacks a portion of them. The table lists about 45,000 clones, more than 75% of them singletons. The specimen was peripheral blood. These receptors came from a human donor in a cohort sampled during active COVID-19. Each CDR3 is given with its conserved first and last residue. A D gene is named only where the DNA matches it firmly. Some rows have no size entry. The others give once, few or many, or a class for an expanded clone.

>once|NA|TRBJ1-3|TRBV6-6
TGTGCCAGCATTTTTATGGGGCCAGCCGGTGGAAACACCATATATTTT
CASIFMGPAGGNTIYF
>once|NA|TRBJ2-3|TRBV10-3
TGTGCCATCAGTGAGTCCAGTCCGGATACGCAGTATTTT
CAISESSPDTQYF
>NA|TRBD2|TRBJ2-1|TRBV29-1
TGCAGCGTTGTAGCGGGAGAAGTCAATGAGCAGTTCTTC
CSVVAGEVNEQFF
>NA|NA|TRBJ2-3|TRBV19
TGTGCCAGTAGCGCTCTTCGAATTAGCGCAGATACGCAGTATTTT
CASSALRISADTQYF
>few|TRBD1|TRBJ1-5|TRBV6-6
TGTGCCAGCAGCATCCGGGACAGGGACCAGCCCCAGCATTTT
CASSIRDRDQPQHF
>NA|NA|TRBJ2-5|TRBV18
TGTGCCAGCTCACTGGACAGTAAAGAGACCCAGTACTTC
CASSLDSKETQYF
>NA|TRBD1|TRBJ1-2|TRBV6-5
TGTGCCAGCATCCCAGGGGGCAGGAACTATGGCTACACCTTC
CASIPGGRNYGYTF
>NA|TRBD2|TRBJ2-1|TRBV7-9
TGTGCCAGCAGGAGGCAGGGCCTAGCGGAATACAATGAGCAGTTCTTC
CASRRQGLAEYNEQFF
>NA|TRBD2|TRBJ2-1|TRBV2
TGTGCCAGCAGTGATACTAGCGGGAGGGTGAGTGAGCAGTTCTTC
CASSDTSGRVSEQFF
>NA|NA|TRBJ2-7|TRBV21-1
TGTGCCAGCAGCTGGACTAGCGGGCCTCCTTCCTACGAGCAGTACTTC
CASSWTSGPPSYEQYF
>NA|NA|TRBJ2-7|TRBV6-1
TGTGCCAGCAGTGAGGGGGGGGCGCAGAACGAGCAGTACTTC
CASSEGGAQNEQYF
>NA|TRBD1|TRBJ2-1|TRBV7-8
TGTGCCAGCGGGAGTACGACAGGGGTGGAGCAGTTCTTC
CASGSTTGVEQFF
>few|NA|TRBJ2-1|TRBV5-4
TGTGCCAGCAGCTTGGCAAAAGGGGGAAGTCACAATGAGCAGTTCTTC
CASSLAKGGSHNEQFF
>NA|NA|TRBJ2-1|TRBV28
TGTGCCAGCGAAGACTTATACAATGAGCAGTTCTTC
CASEDLYNEQFF
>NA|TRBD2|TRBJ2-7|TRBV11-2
TGTGCCAGCACCAAGACTAGCGGCGGCTTATCCTTTCCAAGCGAGCAGTACTTC
CASTKTSGGLSFPSEQYF
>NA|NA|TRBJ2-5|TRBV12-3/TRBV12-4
TGTGCCAGCAGTTTGGCGGGGCCGCGGACCCAGTACTTC
CASSLAGPRTQYF
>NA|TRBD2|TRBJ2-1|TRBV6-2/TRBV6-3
TGTGCCAGCAGTTACTCGATGGGCGGGAGTATCTACAATGAGCAGTTCTTC
CASSYSMGGSIYNEQFF
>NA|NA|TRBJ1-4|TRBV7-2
TGTGCCAGCACGCCCGGGACTGGGAATGAAAAACTGTTTTTT
CASTPGTGNEKLFF
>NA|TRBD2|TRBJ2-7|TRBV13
TGTGCCAGCAGACCAACCGGGACTAAGGACGAGCAGTACTTC
CASRPTGTKDEQYF
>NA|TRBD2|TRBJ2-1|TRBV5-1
TGCGCCAGCAGCTTGGAAACTAGCGGGAGGGCCCTACTAAACTTCTACAATGAGCAGTTCTTC
CASSLETSGRALLNFYNEQFF
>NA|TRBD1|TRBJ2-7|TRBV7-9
TGTGCCAGCAGCACAGGGGCGAGCGTCGAGCAGTACTTC
CASSTGASVEQYF
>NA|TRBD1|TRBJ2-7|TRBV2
TGTGCCAGCAGTCTCCGGGACAGGGCCTACGAGCAGTACTTC
CASSLRDRAYEQYF
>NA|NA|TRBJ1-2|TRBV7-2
TGTGCCAGCAGCCCGTCAATGGGCGGCTACACCTTC
CASSPSMGGYTF
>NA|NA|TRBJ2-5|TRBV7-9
TGTGCCAGCAGGGTTCAGGAACAAGAGACCCAGTACTTC
CASRVQEQETQYF
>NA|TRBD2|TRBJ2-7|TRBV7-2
TGTGCCAGCAGCTTGTCGCGGGACTACTACGAGCAGTACTTC
CASSLSRDYYEQYF